This TCR beta chain was obtained from a study of post-analysis software for immune sequencing data. Study results and limitations: TRBV5-6, TRBV5-1 and TRBV20-1 were among four or five TRBV segments more frequent in patients than controls.

Included in the TCR beta cDNA libraries were unique molecular identifiers. One entry per CDR3 protein results from TCRdb running MiXCR on the PCR reads. The sample has 450,000 or so distinct CDR3 sequences, around 40% seen once. Concerning this clonotype itself: Its antigen remains unknown.

The CDR3 consists of 15 residues. The J segment lost 4 bases and the V segment lost 4 bases, leaving 6 bases of the junction unmatched. In germline, CDR1 is ENHRY, CDR2 SYGVKD. This chain uses TRBV10-3 with TRBJ1-5; 8 bases line up with TRBD1. Sequencing was performed on blood. The TCR originated in a girl aged 10-17 years with multiple sclerosis. In DNA, the CDR3 is TGTGCCATCAGTGGGAACAGGGGGTTAAATCAGCCCCAGCATTTT. This translates into CAISGNRGLNQPQHF.